The 12 T cell receptor beta chains below were found in one sample sequenced in a study of CXCR3-negative and CXCR3-positive naive CD8 T cells. The libraries of TRB cDNA were prepared using 5' RACE with UMI labels. No DNA is given; TCRdb re-called the 5' RACE reads and lists each CDR3 protein once. Its table records 55,000 to 70,000 distinct CDR3 sequences. The sample taken for sequencing was memory CD8+ T cells from blood. These receptors were collected from a human donor in good health. Some clones in this sample may be carry-over from other donors' samples.

This sequence joins TRBV4-2 and TRBJ1-1; the TRBD1 assignment by TCRdb is unverifiable without DNA. The germline gives CDR1 LGHNA, CDR2 YNFKEQ. This CDR3 has 14 amino acids. This chain's CDR3 is CASSHEQGWTEAFF.

This chain uses TRBV29-1 with TRBJ1-1; TCRdb's D call of TRBD1 is untestable without DNA. Germline V lookup: CDR1 SQVTM, CDR2 ANQGSEA. The CDR3 has 14 amino acids. The CDR3 is CSVDEGGGNTEAFF. The full variable domain, with the rest looked up from reference TRBV29-1 and TRBJ1-1, is SAVISQKPSRDICQRGTSLTIQCQVDSQVTMMFWYRQQPGQSLTLIATANQGSEATYESGFVIDKFPISRPNLTFSTLTVSNMSPEDSSIYLCSVDEGGGNTEAFFGQGTRLTVV.

The V and J genes are TRBV15 and TRBJ1-5; TCRdb designates TRBD1, a call that cannot be tested without DNA. The CDR3 runs to 17 residues. From germline, CDR1 is LNHNV and CDR2 YYDKDF (reference sequence). CDR3 loop: CATTKGDGQSPGQPQHF.

The rearrangement uses TRBV3-1 and TRBJ2-5; there is no DNA to check the TCRdb D call of TRBD1. The V gene's germline CDR1 is LGHDT and CDR2 YNNKEL (reference sequence). The CDR3 is made up of 14 amino acids. CDR3: CASSLTGSRETQYF.

The chain couples TRBV29-1 to TRBJ2-3; as DNA is missing, the TRBD1 call by TCRdb cannot be tested. Germline V gives CDR1 SQVTM, CDR2 ANQGSEA. The CDR3 sequence is 14 residues long. The CDR3: CSVQGTDGTDTQYF.

V usage is TRBV7-9 and J usage is TRBJ1-1. The CDR3 extends over 12 amino acids. Looked up from germline, CDR1 is SEHNR and CDR2 is FQNEAQ (reference sequence). CDR3 in amino acids: CASRIGLNEAFF.

The chain combines TRBV6-7 with TRBJ2-1; TCRdb designates TRBD1, a call that cannot be tested without DNA. TRBV6-7 is designated an ORF whose function remains uncertain. The CDR3 extends over 12 amino acids. The CDR3 here is CASSGKKGEQFF.

V and J are TRBV25-1 and TRBJ1-2. This CDR3 is 17 amino acids long. The germline CDR1 and CDR2 sequences are MGHDK and SYGVNS. CDR3 in amino acids: CASYQPPAGQSLSGYTF.

CDR3 amino acids: CASRMLAGGNNEQFF. The rearrangement uses TRBV28 and TRBJ2-1; no DNA is available, so the TRBD2 call from TCRdb remains unchecked. Germline V gene sequence: CDR1 MDHEN, CDR2 SYDVKM. The CDR3 spans 15 residues.

The J gene is TRBJ2-1, the V gene TRBV7-4; lacking DNA, the TRBD1 call made by TCRdb goes unchecked. In germline, CDR1 is SGHVT, CDR2 SQSDAQ. The CDR3 length is 16 residues. The CDR3 loop is CASSPAGTGLNNEQFF.

The chain is built from TRBV20-1 and TRBJ2-7; TCRdb calls TRBD2, which cannot be checked without DNA. The CDR3 consists of 15 residues. Germline V gives CDR1 DFQATT, CDR2 SNEGSKA (reference sequence). CDR3 amino acids: CSVSGPGLADYEQYF.

The chain uses TRBV6-6 and TRBJ1-2; without DNA, the TCRdb call of TRBD1 cannot be checked. Germline V gene data show CDR1 as MNHNY and CDR2 as SVGAGI (reference sequence). The CDR3 covers 13 residues. This chain's CDR3 is CASSYEGLHGYTF.